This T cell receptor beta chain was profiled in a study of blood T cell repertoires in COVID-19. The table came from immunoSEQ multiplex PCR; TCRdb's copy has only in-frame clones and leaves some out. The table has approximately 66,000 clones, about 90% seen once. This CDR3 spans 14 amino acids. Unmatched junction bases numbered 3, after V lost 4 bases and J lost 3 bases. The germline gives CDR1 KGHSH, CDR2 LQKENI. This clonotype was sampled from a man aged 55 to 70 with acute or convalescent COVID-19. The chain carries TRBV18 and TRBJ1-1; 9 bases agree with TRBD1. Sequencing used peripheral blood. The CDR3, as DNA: TGTGCCAGCTCACTACAGGGGGCCGACACTGAAGCTTTCTTT. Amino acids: CASSLQGADTEAFF.